This is a list of T cell receptor beta chains from one sample in a study of blood T cell repertoires in COVID-19. Some clones are missing from TCRdb's copy, which holds only in-frame ones; the method was immunoSEQ multiplex PCR. The data show roughly 100,000 clones, 60% to 80% seen once. The sequencing input was peripheral blood. The receptor source for this set is a man between 60 and 70 years old with active or convalescent COVID-19. Both conserved end residues are part of each CDR3. A D gene is named only where the DNA matches it firmly. Clone size is not always given. Where it is, it says once, few, many or a class for expanded clones.

- | TRBJ2-5 | - | TRBV7-9 | TGTGCCAGCAGCTTAGCGGGGCTGGCCCGACAAGAGACCCAGTACTTC | CASSLAGLARQETQYF
- | TRBJ2-1 | TRBD2 | TRBV10-3 | TGTGCCATCAGTGACCCTCAAGGGACTAGCGGGGACAATGAGCAGTTCTTC | CAISDPQGTSGDNEQFF
- | TRBJ1-5 | TRBD1 | TRBV2 | TGTGCCAGCAATGAAGTAGGGGGCGGCAATCAGCCCCAGCATTTT | CASNEVGGGNQPQHF
- | TRBJ2-5 | TRBD2 | TRBV29-1 | TGCAGCGTTGAGGATCGGGGGGTTGGGGAGACCCAGTACTTC | CSVEDRGVGETQYF
- | TRBJ1-2 | TRBD1 | TRBV5-1 | TGCGCCAGCAGCTTGGCCGGCACAGGGGGGTATGGCTACACCTTC | CASSLAGTGGYGYTF
- | TRBJ2-1 | TRBD2 | TRBV18 | TGTGCCAGCTCCGGGACTAAGTCCTACAATGAGCAGTTCTTC | CASSGTKSYNEQFF
few | TRBJ1-4 | - | TRBV5-1 | TGCGCCAGCAGCTTGGTCGGGTTAAACGAAAAACTGTTTTTT | CASSLVGLNEKLFF
- | TRBJ2-1 | - | TRBV10-3 | TGTGCCATCAGTGAGTCGATGGGAAGCGGGAATGAGCAGTTCTTC | CAISESMGSGNEQFF
few | TRBJ2-1 | - | TRBV28 | TGTGCCAGCAGTTCGACAGAGCAGTTCTTC | CASSSTEQFF
- | TRBJ2-1 | TRBD2 | TRBV7-3 | TGTGCCAGCAGCTTAATACTAGCGGACAATGAGCAGTTCTTC | CASSLILADNEQFF
- | TRBJ2-1 | - | TRBV11-3 | TGTGCCAGCAGTTTAACAGGGTTCTACAATGAGCAGTTCTTC | CASSLTGFYNEQFF
- | TRBJ2-3 | - | TRBV11-2 | TGTGCCAGCAGCTTAGGGGCCAGCACAGATACGCAGTATTTT | CASSLGASTDTQYF
- | TRBJ2-1 | - | TRBV28 | TGTGCCAGCATCAAGGAGGGTAATGAGCAGTTCTTC | CASIKEGNEQFF
- | TRBJ1-1 | - | TRBV25-1 | TGTGCCAGCAGTGAATGGGGGGAAATCAACACTGAAGCTTTCTTT | CASSEWGEINTEAFF
- | TRBJ2-7 | - | TRBV30 | TGTGCCTGGAGTGGACTAGTAGGCAACGAGCAGTACTTC | CAWSGLVGNEQYF
- | TRBJ2-2 | - | TRBV27 | TGTGCCAGCAGTCCGCGGGCAGGGGCGAACACCGGGGAGCTGTTTTTT | CASSPRAGANTGELFF
- | TRBJ1-3 | - | TRBV29-1 | TGCAGCGTATTGGCCCCTGGTACCTCTGGAAACACCATATATTTT | CSVLAPGTSGNTIYF
- | TRBJ2-7 | TRBD1 | TRBV6-4 | TGTGCCAGCAGTAGGAGAAAAGACAGGGTTTTCGGTTGCGAGCAGTACTTC | CASSRRKDRVFGCEQYF
- | TRBJ2-6 | - | TRBV9 | TGTGCCCCCCGGGATGGGGCCAACGTCCTGACTTTC | CAPRDGANVLTF
few | TRBJ1-6 | TRBD1 | TRBV27 | TGTGCCAGCAGTTCTTTGAAGCGGACAGGGAATTCACCCCTCCACTTT | CASSSLKRTGNSPLHF
- | TRBJ1-2 | - | TRBV2 | TGTGCCAGCAGTGACAGGGATGGCGGCTACACCTTC | CASSDRDGGYTF
- | TRBJ1-5 | TRBD1 | TRBV27 | TGTGCCAGCAGTTTAACGACAGGGCCCAATCAGCCCCAGCATTTT | CASSLTTGPNQPQHF
- | TRBJ1-4 | TRBD1 | TRBV6-6 | TGTGCCAGCAGTCAGGACAGGGGGCGCGTGGCTAATGAAAAACTGTTTTTT | CASSQDRGRVANEKLFF
- | TRBJ1-1 | TRBD1 | TRBV7-7 | TGTGCTAGCAGCTTCGGGACAGGCACTGAAGCTTTCTTT | CASSFGTGTEAFF
- | TRBJ2-3 | - | TRBV12-3/TRBV12-4 | TGTGCCAGCAGGCGGGTCCTTGGGGATACGCAGTATTTT | CASRRVLGDTQYF
- | TRBJ2-5 | TRBD1 | TRBV3-1/TRBV3-2 | TGTGCCAGCAGCCGAGGACAGGGGGCCAGAGAGACCCAGTACTTC | CASSRGQGARETQYF
- | TRBJ2-1 | TRBD2 | TRBV5-1 | TGCGCCAGCAGCTTGGGTAGCGGGGGGGTCCAAGGTGAGCAGTTCTTC | CASSLGSGGVQGEQFF